This T cell receptor (beta chain) was profiled in a study of Ad26.COV2.S vaccination and SARS-CoV-2 variants. Concerning this clone: Its antigen remains unidentified.

Study findings and constraints: Placebo and vaccine recipients had non-spike TCR breadth that was similar. Placebo recipients trailed vaccine recipients in spike-specific TCR breadth. Considerable breadth of spike-specific CD8+ and CD4+ T cell responses has reportedly been documented following vaccination. Estimates derived from TCR breadth and depth analyses may have underestimated total T cell responses.

The assay was immunoSEQ multiplex PCR, and TCRdb's table has in-frame clones only and misses some. The repertoire holds under 150,000 clones, with 86% as singletons. Trimming took 4 bases from V and 4 from J, leaving 11 bases between them. Germline V gene data show CDR1 as MNHEY and CDR2 as SVGEGT. The CDR3 covers 14 residues. The source was peripheral blood, collected after recovery from COVID-19. This chain joins TRBV6-2 or TRBV6-3 and TRBJ1-5, with a weak D call TRBD1 (5 bases). The clonotype was recovered from a human donor who had recovered from COVID-19. The CDR3 DNA follows: TGTGCCAGCAGTTCGGGGGTCGGGAATCAGCCCCAGCATTTT. It translates to CASSSGVGNQPQHF.